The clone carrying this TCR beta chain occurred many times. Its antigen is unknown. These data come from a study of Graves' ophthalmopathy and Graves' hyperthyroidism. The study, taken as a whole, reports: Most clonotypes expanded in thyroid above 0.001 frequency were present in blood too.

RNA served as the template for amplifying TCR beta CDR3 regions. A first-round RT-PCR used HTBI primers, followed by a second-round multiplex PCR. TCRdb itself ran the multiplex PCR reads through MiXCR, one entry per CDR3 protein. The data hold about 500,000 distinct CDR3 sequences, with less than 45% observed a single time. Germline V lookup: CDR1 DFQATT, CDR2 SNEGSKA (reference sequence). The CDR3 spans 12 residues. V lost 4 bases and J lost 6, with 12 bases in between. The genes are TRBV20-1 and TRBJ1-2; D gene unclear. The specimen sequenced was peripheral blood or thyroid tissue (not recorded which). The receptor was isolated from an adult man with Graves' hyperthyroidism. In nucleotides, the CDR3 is TGCAGTGCTAATCAGTTTGGTCATGGCTACACCTTC. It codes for CSANQFGHGYTF.